A single T cell receptor beta chain is shown here with its context. What it binds is not known. V dropped 3 bases and J dropped 7 bases, with 8 bases sitting between them. The germline CDR1 and CDR2 sequences are LNHDA and SQIVND (reference sequence). This CDR3 spans 12 amino acids. This record comes from a study of Ad26.COV2.S vaccination and SARS-CoV-2 variants. Measured with immunoSEQ multiplex PCR; TCRdb has only the in-frame clones, and not every one. The sample holds 300,000 to 400,000 clones; roughly 84% are singletons and the top ten take around 3.6%. Treatment in this sample: around 19 received Ad26.COV2.S at low or high dose, single or two shots; roughly five received placebo; per-sample allocation not given. Sampling took place 63 days after the first vaccine or placebo injection. Cohort 1b enrolled adults aged 18-55 years in Boston. Whole-study results and caveats: Responses of T cells in total may have been underestimated by the TCR breadth and depth analyses.

The sample consisted of peripheral blood, taken in a trial of Ad26.COV2.S vaccine versus placebo. This TCR derives from a person between 18 and 60 years old who received the Ad26.COV2.S COVID-19 vaccine or a placebo. The chain carries TRBV19 and TRBJ2-3; D unclear. CDR3 sequence: CASSIVGYTQYF. The CDR3 DNA sequence: TGTGCCAGTAGTATCGTGGGATATACGCAGTATTTT.